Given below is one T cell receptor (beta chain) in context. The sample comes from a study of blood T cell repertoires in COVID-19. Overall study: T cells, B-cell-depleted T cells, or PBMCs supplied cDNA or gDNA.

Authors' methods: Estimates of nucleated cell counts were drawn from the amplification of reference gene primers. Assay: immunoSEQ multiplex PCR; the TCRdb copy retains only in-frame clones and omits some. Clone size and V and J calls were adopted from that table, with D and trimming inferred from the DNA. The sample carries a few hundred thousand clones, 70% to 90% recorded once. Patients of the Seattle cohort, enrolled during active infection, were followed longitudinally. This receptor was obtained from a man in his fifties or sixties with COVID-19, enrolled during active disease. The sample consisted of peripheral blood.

The CDR3 DNA reads TGTGCCAGCAGCGTAGGGGCATCGGCGTTCGGTGAGCAGTTCTTC. Its translation: CASSVGASAFGEQFF. The chain is built from TRBV9 and TRBJ2-1; no clear D. Germline loops: CDR1 SGDLS, CDR2 YYNGEE. This CDR3 has 15 amino acids. Between the trimmed V and J ends, which lost 0 bases and 9 bases, there was a span of 16 bases.